Listed here are 10 T cell receptor beta chains from one sample, sequenced in a study of blood T cell repertoires in COVID-19. Clones were sequenced by immunoSEQ multiplex PCR, and TCRdb holds only the in-frame ones, with some missing. The sample records about 280,000 clones, about nine tenths being singletons. The specimen was peripheral blood. The receptors come from a woman between 35 and 50 years old who had recovered from COVID-19.

This chain joins TRBV18 and TRBJ1-2; perhaps TRBD1 as D (5 bases). The ends were cut back, 6 bases at V and 5 bases at J, with 13 bases in the middle. Per the germline V gene, CDR1 is KGHSH and CDR2 is LQKENI. This CDR3 spans 13 amino acids. CDR3: CASSRDRDYGYTF. CDR3 in DNA: TGTGCCAGCTCGCGGGACCGCGATTATGGCTACACCTTC.

The chain uses TRBV28 and TRBJ2-7, with 8 positions matching TRBD1. V shed 4 bases, J shed 3 bases, and the junction held 5 bases outside the gene matches. This CDR3 is 14 amino acids long. The germline V gene has CDR1 MDHEN and CDR2 SYDVKM. The CDR3 sequence: CASSSGQGHYEQYF. CDR3 nucleotides: TGTGCCAGCAGTTCCGGACAGGGACACTACGAGCAGTACTTC.

This clone was seen just once. The CDR3 sequence is CATSRDSSSQGTDTQYF. The DNA for the CDR3 is TGTGCCACCAGCAGAGATTCAAGTTCCCAGGGCACAGATACGCAGTATTTT. The chain recombines TRBV15 with TRBJ2-3; no clear D gene. Germline values: CDR1 LNHNV, CDR2 YYDKDF (reference sequence). This CDR3 comprises 17 residues. V lost 0 bases to trimming and J lost 1 base, with 14 bases between them.

This CDR3 reads CASAPSGNSYNEQFF. The DNA for the CDR3 is TGTGCTAGTGCCCCTAGCGGGAATAGCTACAATGAGCAGTTCTTC. This chain links TRBV12-5 with TRBJ2-1, with 9 bases fitting TRBD2. Germline CDR1 and CDR2: LGHNT and FRNRAP. J lost 3 bases, V lost 7 bases, and 7 bases had no gene match. The CDR3 is 15 amino acids.

V usage is TRBV24-1 and J usage is TRBJ2-5, with TRBD1 matching 8 bases. The CDR3 is made up of 15 amino acids. Trimming at V came to 5 bases and at J to 2 bases, leaving 6 bases not matched to a gene. The germline CDR1 and CDR2 sequences are KGHDR and SFDVKD. CDR3 protein: CATSALDRDQETQYF. The CDR3 DNA sequence: TGTGCCACCAGTGCCCTGGACAGGGATCAAGAGACCCAGTACTTC.

The V and J genes are TRBV19 and TRBJ2-1, with 9 nucleotides matching TRBD2. Trimming at V came to 1 base and at J to 4 bases, leaving 14 bases not matched to a gene. Germline V gene lookup returns CDR1 LNHDA and CDR2 SQIVND (reference sequence). This CDR3 spans 19 amino acids. In nucleotides, the CDR3 is TGTGCCAGTAGTATAGGCGGAGGAGGGCGGGGGGGCCCATACAATGAGCAGTTCTTC. Translation: CASSIGGGGRGGPYNEQFF.

The chain is built from TRBV5-1 and TRBJ1-2, with D possibly TRBD1 on 6 matching bases. The germline V gene encodes CDR1 SGHRS and CDR2 YFSETQ. Deletions cut 2 bases from V and 1 base from J, with 15 bases between. CDR3 length: 16 residues. The CDR3 region is CASSFTGKDYNYGYTF. The CDR3 coding sequence is TGCGCCAGCAGCTTTACAGGGAAGGATTATAACTATGGCTACACCTTC. The full variable domain, with the rest looked up from reference TRBV5-1 and TRBJ1-2, is KAGVTQTPRYLIKTRGQQVTLSCSPISGHRSVSWYQQTPGQGLQFLFEYFSETQRNKGNFPGRFSGRQFSNSRSEMNVSTLELGDSALYLCASSFTGKDYNYGYTFGSGTRLTVV.

The V gene is TRBV21-1, the J gene TRBJ1-3; TRBD1 is taken as the D call from the table, unchecked against the DNA. TRBV21-1 is tagged as a pseudogene. CDR3 size: 15 residues. This chain's CDR3 is CASSRRTGRRNTIYF. The CDR3 DNA reads TGTGCCAGCAGCAGGCGGACAGGTCGACGAAACACCATATATTTT.

The J gene is TRBJ2-3, the V gene TRBV6-5; 7 bases align to TRBD1. CDR1 is MNHEY, CDR2 SVGAGI, per germline. The length of the CDR3 is 15 residues. V dropped 3 bases and J dropped 3; count of bases not matched to a gene: 6. For the CDR3, the DNA is TGTGCCAGCAGTTATACAGGGGTTGATACAGATACGCAGTATTTT. Translated, it gives CASSYTGVDTDTQYF.

V is TRBV7-2 and J is TRBJ2-3; TRBD1 matches 7 bases. Germline values: CDR1 SGHTA, CDR2 FQGNSA. The junction had 4 bases not matched to a gene; V was cut back by 1 base and J by 6 bases. The CDR3 contains 14 residues. This CDR3 reads CASSLDRGGDTQYF. The CDR3 nucleotides are TGTGCCAGCAGCTTAGACAGGGGTGGGGATACGCAGTATTTT.